This T cell receptor beta chain was documented in a study of identifying expanded T cells in peripheral blood. Study observations and caveats: Technical replicates showed around 1.2 changed clones; around two weeks about 16.4; four weeks 19.

Comments on this clone: Its antigen is unidentified.

Some clones are missing from TCRdb's copy, which holds only in-frame ones; the method was immunoSEQ multiplex PCR. Among tens of thousands of clones, roughly 89% were seen once, and the ten largest hold 15% to 20%. The germline CDR1 and CDR2 sequences are MNHNY and SVGAGI (reference sequence). The V gene lost 6 bases and the J gene lost 1 base, with 11 bases spanning the gap. The CDR3 extends over 14 amino acids. The chain links TRBV6-6 to TRBJ2-3; the D call may be TRBD1 or TRBD2 (6 bases each). The TCR was taken from a person between 18 and 75 years old in good health. Sequenced input: blood. Here the CDR3 DNA reads TGTGCCAGCAGCACAAGGGGGGGCACAGATACGCAGTATTTT. Translating it yields CASSTRGGTDTQYF.